The clone carrying this T cell receptor (beta chain) was recorded a few times. The data stem from a study of blood T cell repertoires in COVID-19. For the study at large: Researchers got acute and convalescent COVID-19 samples from the United States, Italy and Spain. From T cells, B-cell-depleted T cells, or PBMCs came the material, which was cDNA or gDNA.

Per the original data handling: Quantification of nucleated cells was approximated via reference gene primer amplification. Assay: immunoSEQ multiplex PCR; the TCRdb copy retains only in-frame clones and omits some. V, J and clone size are those of that table, while D and trimming were read from the DNA. The sample comprises 70,000 to 100,000 clones, less than 90% of which are singletons, and about 1.2% rests with the top ten. The CDR3 spans 16 residues. The germline CDR1 and CDR2 sequences are MNHEY and SMNVEV (reference sequence). V dropped 5 bases and J dropped 2; count of bases not matched to a gene: 7.

This chain connects TRBV27 to TRBJ1-2, with 11 bases matching TRBD1. Material for sequencing was peripheral blood. The clonotype originates from a man older than 75 with active or convalescent COVID-19. CDR3 in DNA: TGTGCCAGCAGTCCATGGACAGGGGGCCACAACTATGGCTACACCTTC. It is translated as CASSPWTGGHNYGYTF.